A single sample gave rise to the 18 T cell receptor beta chains below, sequenced in a study of T cell repertoires in cytomegalovirus infection. TCRdb reprocessed the reads via MiXCR and lists one record per CDR3 protein. Of roughly 300,000 distinct CDR3 sequences listed, more than 8% are singletons. Input material: PBMCs. These receptors all stem from a human donor in good health (CMV status not recorded). Some clones in this sample may be carry-over from other donors' samples.

This clonotype was found a few times. The rearrangement links TRBV4-2 to TRBJ2-7; D is ambiguous. Germline CDR1 reads LGHNA; CDR2 reads YNFKEQ. This CDR3 region has 13 residues. Trimming took 1 base from V and 5 from J, leaving 9 bases between them. CDR3: CASSQAPRDEQYF. CDR3 coding DNA: TGTGCCAGCAGCCAAGCACCGAGAGACGAGCAGTACTTC.

There are many counts of this clonotype. This sequence joins TRBV28 and TRBJ2-5, with D perhaps given as TRBD1 or TRBD2 (5 bases each). Per the germline V gene, CDR1 is MDHEN and CDR2 is SYDVKM. CDR3 length: 14 residues. V lost 5 bases to trimming and J lost 4 bases, with 14 bases between them. CDR3 loop: CASSPGPGRETQYF. CDR3 nucleotides: TGTGCCAGCAGTCCGGGCCCGGGGCGAGAGACCCAGTACTTC.

This clonotype appeared many times. The genes are TRBV4-2 and TRBJ2-6; maybe TRBD1 (5 bases). The length of the CDR3 is 18 residues. Germline loops: CDR1 LGHNA, CDR2 YNFKEQ. Trimming left V 1 base short and J 0 bases short, with 13 bases between. The CDR3 nucleotides read TGTGCCAGCAGCCAAGGAAGGGGTGTCAACTCTGGGGCCAACGTCCTGACTTTC. It specifies CASSQGRGVNSGANVLTF.

This clonotype was observed at least ten times. The V call is TRBV5-1, the J call TRBJ2-1; 8 bases align to TRBD2. This CDR3 is 17 amino acids long. The V segment lost 1 base and the J segment 5 bases; nucleotides outside the gene matches: 11. In germline, CDR1 is SGHRS, CDR2 YFSETQ. CDR3 residues: CASSLRINSGVHNEQFF. In DNA form, the CDR3 reads TGCGCCAGCAGCTTGCGAATAAATAGCGGGGTCCACAATGAGCAGTTCTTC. Supplemented by reference TRBV5-1 and TRBJ2-1, the full variable domain reads KAGVTQTPRYLIKTRGQQVTLSCSPISGHRSVSWYQQTPGQGLQFLFEYFSETQRNKGNFPGRFSGRQFSNSRSEMNVSTLELGDSALYLCASSLRINSGVHNEQFFGPGTRLTVL.

This clonotype was counted many times. V and J are TRBV7-2 and TRBJ2-1; D is unclear. Trimming removed 5 bases from V and 6 bases from J, with 11 bases in between. This CDR3 has 13 amino acids. CDR1 is SGHTA and CDR2 is FQGNSA in the germline V gene. CDR3 amino acids: CASSLWGINEQFF. For the CDR3, the DNA is TGTGCCAGCAGCCTTTGGGGTATCAATGAGCAGTTCTTC. Supplemented by reference TRBV7-2 and TRBJ2-1, the full variable domain reads GAGVSQSPSNKVTEKGKDVELRCDPISGHTALYWYRQSLGQGLEFLIYFQGNSAPDKSGLPSDRFSAERTGGSVSTLTIQRTQQEDSAVYLCASSLWGINEQFFGPGTRLTVL.

V and J are TRBV6-1 and TRBJ2-3; D may match TRBD1 or TRBD2 (6 bases each). Germline CDR1 and CDR2: MNHNS and SASEGT. V dropped 7 bases and J dropped 3 bases, with 14 bases sitting between them. The CDR3 has 14 residues. This chain's CDR3 is CASTRGRWTDTQYF. DNA of the CDR3: TGTGCCAGCACTCGGGGGCGGTGGACAGATACGCAGTATTTT.

The chain joins TRBV27 to TRBJ2-1, with 7 bases that match TRBD1. Germline V lookup: CDR1 MNHEY, CDR2 SMNVEV (reference sequence). The CDR3 has 15 amino acids. With V trimmed by 5 bases and J by 7 bases, 11 bases remained unmatched. CDR3 in amino acids: CASSQPGQLMNEQFF. The CDR3 nucleotides are TGTGCCAGCAGTCAACCGGGACAGCTAATGAATGAGCAGTTCTTC.

The V and J genes are TRBV7-4 and TRBJ2-2; 8 nucleotides line up with TRBD1. There are 15 residues in the CDR3. The germline V gene encodes CDR1 SGHVT and CDR2 SQSDAQ. V was pared by 3 bases and J by 6 bases, with 6 bases of the junction left unmatched. In nucleotides, the CDR3 is TGTGCCAGCAGCTTGAGACAGGGGAAAGCCGGGGAGCTGTTTTTT. This encodes CASSLRQGKAGELFF.

The rearrangement uses TRBV20-1 and TRBJ2-7, with 7 bases that match TRBD2. Germline CDR1 reads DFQATT; CDR2 reads SNEGSKA (reference sequence). V lost 0 bases and J lost 12; bases outside the gene matches: 11. The CDR3 extends over 13 amino acids. The DNA of the CDR3 is TGCAGTGCTAGAGATCGGGGAGGGATGGTTGTGTACTTC. It yields the protein CSARDRGGMVVYF.

In its sample, this clonotype was seen many times. V gene TRBV12-3 or TRBV12-4 combines with J gene TRBJ1-2, with 9 bases lining up with TRBD1. With 5 bases clipped from V and 7 bases from J, the junction kept 11 bases outside the gene matches. This CDR3 is built from 15 residues. CDR3 in DNA: TGTGCCAGCAGTCGGGGACAGGGCTTATTCCGTGGCTACACCTTC. Protein product: CASSRGQGLFRGYTF.

V and J are TRBV7-2 and TRBJ2-1; the D is unclear. Trimming pared 3 bases from V and 6 bases from J, leaving 12 bases between. The CDR3 spans 14 residues. Germline CDR1 reads SGHTA; CDR2 reads FQGNSA. The chain's CDR3 is CASSFEMPTNEQFF. The CDR3 bases are TGTGCCAGCAGCTTTGAGATGCCTACCAATGAGCAGTTCTTC.

This clonotype was seen a few times. The chain is built from TRBV4-2 and TRBJ2-3; D is undetermined. The CDR3 sequence is 14 residues long. V shed 1 base and J shed 6 bases, with 11 bases lying between them. Germline V gene sequence: CDR1 LGHNA, CDR2 YNFKEQ. This CDR3 reads CASSQGKAVDTQYF. The CDR3 region has the DNA TGTGCCAGCAGCCAAGGAAAGGCTGTGGATACGCAGTATTTT.

This clonotype was found a few times. J is TRBJ1-2 and V is TRBV11-2, with a possible D match to TRBD1 (5 bases). The CDR3 runs to 14 residues. Trimming stripped 4 bases from V and 4 bases from J, with 13 bases between. Germline values: CDR1 SGHAT, CDR2 FQNNGV. The chain's CDR3 is CASSSTHQGYGYTF. In DNA form, the CDR3 reads TGTGCCAGCAGCTCAACGCATCAGGGCTATGGCTACACCTTC.

This clonotype appeared many times. The chain is built from TRBV28 and TRBJ2-3; D call uncertain. Trimming pared 2 bases from V and 1 base from J, leaving 16 bases between. CDR3 length: 17 residues. Germline V lookup: CDR1 MDHEN, CDR2 SYDVKM. CDR3 protein: CASSLKLEVVGTDTQYF. The CDR3, as DNA: TGTGCCAGCAGTTTAAAGTTAGAAGTTGTGGGCACAGATACGCAGTATTTT. The complete variable domain, with remaining parts taken from reference TRBV28 and TRBJ2-3, reads DVKVTQSSRYLVKRTGEKVFLECVQDMDHENMFWYRQDPGLGLRLIYFSYDVKMKEKGDIPEGYSVSREKKERFSLILESASTNQTSMYLCASSLKLEVVGTDTQYFGPGTRLTVL.

This chain uses TRBV12-3 or TRBV12-4 with TRBJ2-2, with TRBD2 matching over 10 bases. V was pared by 5 bases and J by 1 base, with 1 base of the junction left unmatched. This CDR3 contains 15 residues. The CDR3 sequence is CASSTSGMNTGELFF. DNA of the CDR3: TGTGCCAGCAGTACTAGCGGGATGAACACCGGGGAGCTGTTTTTT.

The table lists this clonotype with many counts. The chain employs TRBV20-1 and TRBJ2-1, with D unclear. The CDR3 is 12 residues long. V was pared by 0 bases and J by 4 bases, with 4 bases between. Germline assignment: CDR1 DFQATT and CDR2 SNEGSKA (reference sequence). For the CDR3, the DNA is TGCAGTGCTAGAGATCAATACAATGAGCAGTTCTTC. It codes for CSARDQYNEQFF.

Ten or more counts support this clonotype. The gene calls are TRBV28 and TRBJ2-1; 8 bases fit TRBD2. Germline-derived CDR1 and CDR2 are MDHEN and SYDVKM. V gave up 5 bases and J gave up 9 bases; unmatched junction bases: 9. The CDR3 covers 14 residues. In DNA form, the CDR3 reads TGTGCCAGCAGTGCCTCCGGGAGGGGAGTTGAGCAGTTCTTC. Residues: CASSASGRGVEQFF. Supplemented by reference TRBV28 and TRBJ2-1, the full variable domain reads DVKVTQSSRYLVKRTGEKVFLECVQDMDHENMFWYRQDPGLGLRLIYFSYDVKMKEKGDIPEGYSVSREKKERFSLILESASTNQTSMYLCASSASGRGVEQFFGPGTRLTVL.

This clonotype was seen repeatedly, ten times or more. DNA for the CDR3: TGTGCCAGCAGCGTAGGTATCAGTCGCTATGGCTACACCTTC. This encodes CASSVGISRYGYTF. The chain carries TRBV7-2 and TRBJ1-2; the D is unclear. The V gene lost 5 bases and the J gene lost 4 bases, with 14 bases spanning the gap. CDR1 and CDR2 from the germline V gene are SGHTA and FQGNSA. The CDR3 covers 14 residues. Based on the CDR3 plus reference TRBV7-2 and TRBJ1-2, the full variable domain is GAGVSQSPSNKVTEKGKDVELRCDPISGHTALYWYRQSLGQGLEFLIYFQGNSAPDKSGLPSDRFSAERTGGSVSTLTIQRTQQEDSAVYLCASSVGISRYGYTFGSGTRLTVV.